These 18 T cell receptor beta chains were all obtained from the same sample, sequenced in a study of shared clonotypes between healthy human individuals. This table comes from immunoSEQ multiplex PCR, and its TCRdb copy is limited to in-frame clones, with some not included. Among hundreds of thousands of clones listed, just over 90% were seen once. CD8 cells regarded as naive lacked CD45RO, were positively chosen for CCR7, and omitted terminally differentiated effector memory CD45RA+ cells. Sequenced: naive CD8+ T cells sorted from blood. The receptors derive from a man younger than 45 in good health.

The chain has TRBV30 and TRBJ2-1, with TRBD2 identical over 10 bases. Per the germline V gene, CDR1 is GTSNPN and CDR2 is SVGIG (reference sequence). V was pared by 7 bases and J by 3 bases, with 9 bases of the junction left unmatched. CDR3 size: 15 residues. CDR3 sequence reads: CASGRAGGDYNEQFF. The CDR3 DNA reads TGTGCCTCCGGGCGAGCGGGAGGGGACTACAATGAGCAGTTCTTC.

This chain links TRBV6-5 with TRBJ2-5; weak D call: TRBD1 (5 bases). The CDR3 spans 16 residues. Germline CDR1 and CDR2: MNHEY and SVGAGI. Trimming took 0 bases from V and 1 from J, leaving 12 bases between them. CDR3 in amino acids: CASSYSIPRAQETQYF. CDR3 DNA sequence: TGTGCCAGCAGTTACTCGATACCCAGGGCCCAAGAGACCCAGTACTTC.

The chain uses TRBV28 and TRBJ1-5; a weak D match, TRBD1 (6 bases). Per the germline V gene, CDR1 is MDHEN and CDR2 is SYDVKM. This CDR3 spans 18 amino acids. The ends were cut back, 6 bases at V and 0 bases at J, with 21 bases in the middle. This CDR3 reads CASSPTKGDLYSNQPQHF. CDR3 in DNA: TGTGCCAGCAGCCCTACCAAGGGGGACCTTTATAGCAATCAGCCCCAGCATTTT.

CDR3 residues: CASSQYTGSSYNEQFF. CDR3 bases: TGTGCCAGCAGCCAATACACCGGGAGCTCCTACAATGAGCAGTTCTTC. The chain has TRBV14 and TRBJ2-1, with D possibly matching TRBD2 (6 bases). The CDR3 runs to 16 residues. The germline V gene encodes CDR1 SGHDN and CDR2 FVKESK. V was pared by 2 bases and J by 0 bases, with 11 bases between.

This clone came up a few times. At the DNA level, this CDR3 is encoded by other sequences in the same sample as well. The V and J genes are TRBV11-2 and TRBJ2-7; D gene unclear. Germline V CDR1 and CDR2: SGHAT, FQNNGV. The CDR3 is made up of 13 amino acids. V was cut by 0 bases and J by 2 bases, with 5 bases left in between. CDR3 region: CASSLELPYEQYF. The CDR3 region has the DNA TGTGCCAGCAGCTTAGAGCTTCCCTACGAGCAGTACTTC.

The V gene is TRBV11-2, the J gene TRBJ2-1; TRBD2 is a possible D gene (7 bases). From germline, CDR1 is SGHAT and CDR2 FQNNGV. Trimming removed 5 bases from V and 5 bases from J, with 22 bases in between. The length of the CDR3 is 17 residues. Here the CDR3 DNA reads TGTGCCAGCAGCGTAGGGGGGGTAGCCGATCATAACAATGAGCAGTTCTTC. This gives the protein CASSVGGVADHNNEQFF.

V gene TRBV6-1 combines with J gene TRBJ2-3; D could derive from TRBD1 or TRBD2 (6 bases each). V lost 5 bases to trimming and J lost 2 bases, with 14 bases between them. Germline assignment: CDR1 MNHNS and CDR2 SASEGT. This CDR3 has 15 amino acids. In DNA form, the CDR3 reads TGTGCCAGCAGTAGGGGGGAACGTGACACAGATACGCAGTATTTT. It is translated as CASSRGERDTDTQYF.

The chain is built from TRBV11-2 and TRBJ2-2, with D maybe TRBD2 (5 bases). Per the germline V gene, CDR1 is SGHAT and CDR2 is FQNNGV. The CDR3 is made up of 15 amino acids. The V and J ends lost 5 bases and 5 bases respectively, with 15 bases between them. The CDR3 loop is CASSQRVFGTGELFF. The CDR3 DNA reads TGTGCCAGCAGCCAGAGGGTATTCGGGACCGGGGAGCTGTTTTTT.

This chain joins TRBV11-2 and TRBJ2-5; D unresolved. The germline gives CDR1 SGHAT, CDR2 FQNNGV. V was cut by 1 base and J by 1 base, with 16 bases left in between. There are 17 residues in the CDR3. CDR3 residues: CASSLALDLLPQETQYF. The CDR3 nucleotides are TGTGCCAGCAGCTTAGCTTTGGATCTACTCCCCCAAGAGACCCAGTACTTC.

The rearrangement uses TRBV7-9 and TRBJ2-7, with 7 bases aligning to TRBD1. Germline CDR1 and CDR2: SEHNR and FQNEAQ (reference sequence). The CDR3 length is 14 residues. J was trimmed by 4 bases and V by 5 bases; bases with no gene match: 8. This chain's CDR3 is CASSPPGQFYEQYF. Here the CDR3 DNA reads TGTGCCAGCAGCCCCCCGGGACAGTTTTACGAGCAGTACTTC.

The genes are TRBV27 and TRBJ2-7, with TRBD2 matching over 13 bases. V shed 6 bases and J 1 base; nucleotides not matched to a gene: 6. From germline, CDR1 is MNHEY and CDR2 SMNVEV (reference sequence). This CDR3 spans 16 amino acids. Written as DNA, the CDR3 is TGTGCCAGCAGGCAAGTGGGACTAGCGGGATCCTACGAGCAGTACTTC. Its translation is CASRQVGLAGSYEQYF.

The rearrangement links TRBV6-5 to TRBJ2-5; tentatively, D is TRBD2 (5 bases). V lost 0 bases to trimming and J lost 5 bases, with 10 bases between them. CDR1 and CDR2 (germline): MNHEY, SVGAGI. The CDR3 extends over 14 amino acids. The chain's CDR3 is CASSYSSSPETQYF. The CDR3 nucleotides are TGTGCCAGCAGTTACTCTTCTAGCCCGGAGACCCAGTACTTC.

The CDR3 sequence: CSTTGTGYTF. The CDR3 DNA reads TGCAGCACTACAGGGACGGGCTACACCTTC. The rearrangement joins TRBV29-1 to TRBJ1-2, with D possibly matching TRBD1 (6 bases). V gave up 8 bases and J gave up 8 bases, with 12 bases separating them. From germline, CDR1 is SQVTM and CDR2 ANQGSEA. The CDR3 contains 10 residues.

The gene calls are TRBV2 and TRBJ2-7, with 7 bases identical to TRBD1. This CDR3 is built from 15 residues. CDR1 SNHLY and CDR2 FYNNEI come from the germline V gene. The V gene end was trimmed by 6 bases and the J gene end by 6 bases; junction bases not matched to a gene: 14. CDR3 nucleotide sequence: TGTGCCAGCAGCGAGGAACCCGGGACAGTGGGCGAGCAGTACTTC. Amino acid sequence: CASSEEPGTVGEQYF.

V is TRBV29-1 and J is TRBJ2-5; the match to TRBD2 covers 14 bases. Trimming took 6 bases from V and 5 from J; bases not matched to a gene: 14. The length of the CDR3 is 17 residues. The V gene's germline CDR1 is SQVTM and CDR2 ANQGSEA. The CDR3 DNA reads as TGCAGCGTATTGGGGGGGACTAGCGGGAGAGGTGAGGAGACCCAGTACTTC. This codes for CSVLGGTSGRGEETQYF.

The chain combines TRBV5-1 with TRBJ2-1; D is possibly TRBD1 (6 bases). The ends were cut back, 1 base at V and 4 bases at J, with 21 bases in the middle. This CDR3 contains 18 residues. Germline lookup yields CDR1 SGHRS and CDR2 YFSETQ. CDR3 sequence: CASSLRGKEFSSYNEQFF. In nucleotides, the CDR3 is TGCGCCAGCAGCTTGAGGGGGAAAGAATTTTCCTCATACAATGAGCAGTTCTTC.

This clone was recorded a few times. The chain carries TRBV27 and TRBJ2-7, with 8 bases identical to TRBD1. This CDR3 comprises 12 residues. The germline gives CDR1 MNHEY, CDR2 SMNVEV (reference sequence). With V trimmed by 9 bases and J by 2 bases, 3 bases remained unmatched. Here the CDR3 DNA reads TGTGCCAGTATGGGACAGGCCTACGAGCAGTACTTC. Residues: CASMGQAYEQYF.

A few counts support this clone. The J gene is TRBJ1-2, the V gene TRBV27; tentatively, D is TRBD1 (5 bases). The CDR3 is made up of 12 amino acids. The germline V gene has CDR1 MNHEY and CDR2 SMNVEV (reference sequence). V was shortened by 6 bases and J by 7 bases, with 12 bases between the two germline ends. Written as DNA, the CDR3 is TGTGCCAGCAGCCCAGGGTACGCTGGCTACACCTTC. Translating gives CASSPGYAGYTF.